This TCR beta chain was obtained from a study of OX40 agonist ivuxolimab in advanced cancers. Study-wide background: From roughly 20 to 79 years was the age range, with a mean of around 54 years, and over 80% were male.

The germline CDR1 and CDR2 sequences are SGHRS and YFSETQ. The CDR3 consists of 15 residues. Trimming removed 4 bases at V and 3 bases at J, with 14 bases between. The assay was immunoSEQ multiplex PCR, and TCRdb's table has in-frame clones only and misses some. The table includes about 66,000 clones, 77% detected once. The V gene is TRBV5-1, the J gene TRBJ2-1; D tentatively fits TRBD1 or TRBD2 (5 bases each). The source of this sequence is an adult with an advanced solid tumor such as melanoma, head and neck, liver or kidney cancer. This specimen consisted of CD4+ or CD8+ T cells sorted from blood, obtained in a trial of the OX40 agonist ivuxolimab. CDR3 in amino acids: CASSGTGTNYNEQFF. In DNA, the CDR3 is TGCGCCAGCAGCGGGACCGGGACCAACTACAATGAGCAGTTCTTC. The whole variable domain, filled in from reference TRBV5-1 and TRBJ2-1, reads KAGVTQTPRYLIKTRGQQVTLSCSPISGHRSVSWYQQTPGQGLQFLFEYFSETQRNKGNFPGRFSGRQFSNSRSEMNVSTLELGDSALYLCASSGTGTNYNEQFFGPGTRLTVL.